What follows is one T cell receptor beta chain and its context. This clonotype was detected a few times. Which antigen it targets is not known. Base qualities are missing; no much larger clone stands one base away. TCR beta CDR3 regions were amplified from RNA transcripts. For the first round of RT-PCR on the TCR CDR3, the HTBI primer set was used together with the Qiagen OneStep RT-PCR kit. Libraries were constructed in a second round of multiplex PCR, after which size selection and purification were carried out. Sequencing of the libraries was done on an Illumina HiSeq2000 using paired-end 100 bp reads. On the authors' methods: SOAPnuke was used to process the raw data, throwing out any read that contained adapters or uncalled bases, had a mean Phred below 15, or lacked an exact constant-primer or identifier match. High-quality paired reads were merged with COPE v1.2.5, and unique nucleotide sequences were defined as clonotypes. Clonotypes were aligned to IMGT TRBV, TRBD and TRBJ reference segments using MiTCR v1.1. Only V-J combinations with frequency above 0.0001, covering 99% to 99.2% of repertoires, were analysed. A TCS score was defined as the ratio of F50 (clonal expansion) to E x V (chaos), with BLOSUM62-based TCRdist applied between CDR3 peptides within each V-J. Welch's t-statistics and random forest reduced 500 to 650 V-J features to about 12, which were used in a naive Bayes classifier (R e1071). TCRdb reanalyzed the raw reads on its own, using fastp at Q25 for trimming and MiXCR for clone calling, and kept in-frame beta chains. Every entry covers one CDR3 protein and lists the most common genes and DNA from its rows. These V and J calls derive from TCRdb rather than the authors' analysis. The sample yields about 530,000 distinct CDR3 sequences; approximately 17% were counted once. 15% to 20% of the sample is in the top ten clones.

Moderately to severely active disease, a Clinical Activity Score of at least 3, a NOSPECS grade of at least 4, and a duration under 3 months were present in ophthalmopathy patients. The study excluded patients with uncontrolled infections, other autoimmune diseases, pregnancy or lactation. Diagnoses were established on the basis of clinical symptoms, serum thyroxine and TRAb, thyroid ultrasound, and orbital computed tomography. Ficoll-Paque density gradient centrifugation was used to isolate PBMCs from 10 ml of fresh peripheral blood. Total RNA was extracted using Trizol reagent, and RNA quality was assessed on an Agilent 2100 Bioanalyzer. The data belong to a study of T cells in Graves' hyperthyroidism and ophthalmopathy (dated by TCRdb to the late 2010s). With respect to the entire study: Peripheral blood was sampled at the time of initial diagnosis, prior to any treatment. To identify distinguishing TCR V-J signatures, a discovery cohort of about 100 patients was used, comprising 40 to 45 with Graves' ophthalmopathy and around 60 with stable Graves' hyperthyroidism. TCR Vbeta CDR3 sequencing of 120 to 150 peripheral blood samples (roughly 41 ophthalmopathy, 75 hyperthyroidism and roughly 17 progressor patients) is reported in the paper. Prospective prediction of ophthalmopathy was tested in an independent validation cohort consisting of some 18 hyperthyroidism patients and 17 patients who later progressed to ophthalmopathy. The roughly 100 discovery patients were randomly split 7:3 into training and test sets. Following sampling, methimazole starting at 30 mg daily was given to hyperthyroidism patients, and high-dose intravenous methylprednisolone was given to ophthalmopathy patients. In more than 5 Graves' hyperthyroidism patients, the study also compared T-cell repertoires from thyroid tissue with T-cell repertoires from blood.

The paper's findings and limits, for the study overall: During validation, the model predicted progression to ophthalmopathy a median of approximately 7 months ahead of onset, with around 71% sensitivity and more than 72% specificity. Blood samples also contained most of the expanded thyroid clonotypes (frequency above 0.001), which suggests that blood repertoires may reflect thyroid immune responses. Sample size was not statistically predetermined, and blinding of investigators to group allocation was not performed. In cross-validation, a model built on a 13 V-J signature told ophthalmopathy apart from stable hyperthyroidism with less than 90% sensitivity and roughly 81% specificity, and in testing the same model reached 80%/75%.

The CDR3 has 16 amino acids, counting the end cysteine and phenylalanine. Solely the CDR3 DNA is kept, with 48 bases framed from the first base. For this chain, trimming is 0 bases at the V end and 5 bases at the J end, and the number of junction bases without a gene match is 9. As encoded in the germline V gene (reference sequence), CDR1 is LGHDT while CDR2 is YNNKEL. The sequenced sample consisted of blood. The chain is assembled from TRBV3-1 and TRBJ2-5, and 7 bases in between align with TRBD1. This TCR derives from a young woman with Graves' ophthalmopathy. The CDR3 region reads CASSQDHRGGSETQYF. Read as DNA, the sequence is TGTGCCAGCAGCCAAGATCACAGAGGGGGCTCGGAGACCCAGTACTTC.